This paragraph covers one T cell receptor beta chain sequence. Its antigen is not known. This CDR3 is also generated by other DNA sequences in the sample. The source of the sample is a study of cytomegalovirus exposure and HLA in healthy donors. PCR was performed using 60 Vbeta and 13 Jbeta primers. TCRdb's copy holds only in-frame clones and misses some; the assay was immunoSEQ multiplex PCR. The table lists over 110,000 clones, around 78% of them singletons. The J segment lost 2 bases and the V segment lost 1 base, leaving 1 base of the junction unmatched. Germline assignment: CDR1 LNHDA and CDR2 SQIVND (reference sequence). The CDR3 is 15 residues long. General study findings and limits: Among TCR beta chains of equal frequency, HLA-associated ones were more clonally expanded in a later analysis. Donor immune exposure was known only as CMV serostatus. Earlier analysis looked at TCR beta V segments, and most were productive about 87% or about 30% of the time.

The sequenced sample was PBMCs. The chain uses TRBV19 and TRBJ2-2; 7 nucleotides match TRBD1. This receptor was identified in a young woman in good health and CMV-seropositive. The CDR3 is CASSIGTGNTGELFF. The CDR3 nucleotides read TGTGCCAGTAGTATAGGGACAGGCAACACCGGGGAGCTGTTTTTT.